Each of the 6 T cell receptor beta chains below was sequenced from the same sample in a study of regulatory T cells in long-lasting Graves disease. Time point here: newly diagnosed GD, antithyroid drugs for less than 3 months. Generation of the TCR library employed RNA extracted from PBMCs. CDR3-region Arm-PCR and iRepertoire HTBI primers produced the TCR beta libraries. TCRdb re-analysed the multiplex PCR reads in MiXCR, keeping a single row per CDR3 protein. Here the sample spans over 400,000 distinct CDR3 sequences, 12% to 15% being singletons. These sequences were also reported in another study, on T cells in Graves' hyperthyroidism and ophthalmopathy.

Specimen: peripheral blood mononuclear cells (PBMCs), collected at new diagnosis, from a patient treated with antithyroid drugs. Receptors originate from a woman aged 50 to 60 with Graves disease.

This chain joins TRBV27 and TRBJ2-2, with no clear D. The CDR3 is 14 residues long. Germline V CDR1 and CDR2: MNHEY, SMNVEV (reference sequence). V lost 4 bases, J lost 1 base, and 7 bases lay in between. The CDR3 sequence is CASSSQQNTGELFF. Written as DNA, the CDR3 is TGTGCCAGCAGTTCCCAACAGAACACCGGGGAGCTGTTTTTT.

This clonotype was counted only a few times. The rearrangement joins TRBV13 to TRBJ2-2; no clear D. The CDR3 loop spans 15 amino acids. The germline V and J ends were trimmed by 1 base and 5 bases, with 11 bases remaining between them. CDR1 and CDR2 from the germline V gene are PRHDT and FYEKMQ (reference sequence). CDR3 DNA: TGTGCCAGCAGCTTAGTAAGGACGAGTACCGGGGAGCTGTTTTTT. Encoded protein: CASSLVRTSTGELFF.

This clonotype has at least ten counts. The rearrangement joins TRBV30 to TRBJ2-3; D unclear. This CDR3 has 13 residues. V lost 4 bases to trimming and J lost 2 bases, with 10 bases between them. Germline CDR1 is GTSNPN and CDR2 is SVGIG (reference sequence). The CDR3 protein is CAWTRPNTDTQYF. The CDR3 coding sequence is TGTGCCTGGACTAGACCCAACACAGATACGCAGTATTTT.

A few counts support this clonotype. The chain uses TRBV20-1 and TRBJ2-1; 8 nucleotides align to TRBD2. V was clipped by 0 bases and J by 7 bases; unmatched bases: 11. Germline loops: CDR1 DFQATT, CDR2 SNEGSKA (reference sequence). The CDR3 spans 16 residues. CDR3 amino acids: CSARDPRAGVGNEQFF. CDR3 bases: TGCAGTGCTAGAGATCCTCGAGCGGGAGTAGGAAATGAGCAGTTCTTC.

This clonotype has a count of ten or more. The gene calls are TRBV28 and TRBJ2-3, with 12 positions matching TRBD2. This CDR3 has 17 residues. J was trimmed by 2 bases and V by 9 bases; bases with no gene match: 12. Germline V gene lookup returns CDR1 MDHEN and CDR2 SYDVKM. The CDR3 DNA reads TGTGCCAGTGGAACAGGCCGACTAGCGGGGGTCACAGATACGCAGTATTTT. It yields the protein CASGTGRLAGVTDTQYF.

CDR3 DNA: TGTGCCACCAGTAAACTAGCAACCGGGGAGCTGTTTTTT. The encoded protein is CATSKLATGELFF. The chain links TRBV24-1 to TRBJ2-2, with D maybe TRBD2 (6 bases). The CDR3 consists of 13 residues. Germline CDR1 and CDR2: KGHDR and SFDVKD. Trimming pared 6 bases from V and 5 bases from J, leaving 9 bases between.